The clone carrying this T cell receptor (beta chain) occurred a few times. Its target is unknown. Researchers reported that TCR beta cDNA libraries carried unique molecular identifiers. The source material, about 0.95 to 10 million T cells, gave rise to 400,000 to 550,000 cDNA molecules. TCRdb re-called the PCR reads through MiXCR, storing one row per CDR3 protein. Of over 700,000 distinct CDR3 sequences listed, 25% to 30% are singletons. This entry is derived from a study of post-analysis software for immune sequencing data. Study-wide results and limits: Samples sharing a preparation batch grouped tightly together when assessed by F measure. Controls showed lower frequencies than patients for five or six TRBV segments, and TRBV5-6, TRBV5-1 and TRBV20-1 were among these.

CDR3 size: 13 residues. V dropped 2 bases and J dropped 10 bases, with 9 bases sitting between them. The germline gives CDR1 LGHDT, CDR2 YNNKEL (reference sequence). The chain recombines TRBV3-1 with TRBJ1-6; D is ambiguous. The sequenced sample consisted of blood. The clonotype originates from a girl aged 10 to 17 with multiple sclerosis. The CDR3 region has the DNA TGTGCCAGCAGCCAACGGTTGGAGTCACCCCTCCACTTT. The encoded protein is CASSQRLESPLHF. Together with reference TRBV3-1 and TRBJ1-6, the CDR3 gives the full variable domain: DTAVSQTPKYLVTQMGNDKSIKCEQNLGHDTMYWYKQDSKKFLKIMFSYNNKELIINETVPNRFSPKSPDKAHLNLHINSLELGDSAVYFCASSQRLESPLHFGNGTRLTVT.